The clone carrying this T cell receptor (beta chain) has a handful of counts. Its cognate antigen is unknown. The sample is drawn from a study of Ad26.COV2.S vaccination and SARS-CoV-2 variants. Study background: Ad26.COV2.S was injected intramuscularly once or twice, 56 days apart.

Method: immunoSEQ multiplex PCR; TCRdb's copy keeps in-frame clones and lacks some. The sample records approximately 300,000 clones, around four fifths being singletons. Indicated treatment: around 19 received Ad26.COV2.S at low or high dose, single or two shots; 5 received placebo; per-sample allocation not given. Following the first vaccine or placebo injection, samples were taken on day 63. It was an adult aged 18-55 years in Boston who was the donor. The CDR3 extends over 13 amino acids. Germline-derived CDR1 and CDR2 are SGHNT and YENEEA. With 1 base removed from V and 2 bases from J, the gap between germline ends came to 5 bases. Study-wide points: Vaccinated and placebo-treated recipients had similar non-spike TCR breadth. It was vaccine recipients, not placebo recipients, who had the higher spike-specific TCR breadth.

This chain links TRBV11-3 with TRBJ2-5, with D unresolved. The sequencing used peripheral blood, collected in a trial of Ad26.COV2.S vaccine versus placebo. The source is a person between 18 and 65 years old who received the Ad26.COV2.S COVID-19 vaccine or a placebo. The CDR3 bases are TGTGCCAGCAGCTTAGGCTCTCAAGAGACCCAGTACTTC. It codes for CASSLGSQETQYF.